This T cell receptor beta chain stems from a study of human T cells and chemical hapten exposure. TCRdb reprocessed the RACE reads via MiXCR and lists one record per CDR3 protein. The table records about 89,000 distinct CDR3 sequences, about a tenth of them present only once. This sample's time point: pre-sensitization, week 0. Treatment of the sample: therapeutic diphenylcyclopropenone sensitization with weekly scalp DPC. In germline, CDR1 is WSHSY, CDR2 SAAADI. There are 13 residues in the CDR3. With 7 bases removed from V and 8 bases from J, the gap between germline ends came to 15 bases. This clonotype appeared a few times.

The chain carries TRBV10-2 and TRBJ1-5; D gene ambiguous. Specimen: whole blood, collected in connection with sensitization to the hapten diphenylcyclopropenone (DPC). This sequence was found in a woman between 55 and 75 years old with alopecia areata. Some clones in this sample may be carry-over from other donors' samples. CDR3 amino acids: CASKGRVSEPQHF. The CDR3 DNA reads TGCGCCAGCAAAGGTCGGGTATCTGAGCCCCAGCATTTT.